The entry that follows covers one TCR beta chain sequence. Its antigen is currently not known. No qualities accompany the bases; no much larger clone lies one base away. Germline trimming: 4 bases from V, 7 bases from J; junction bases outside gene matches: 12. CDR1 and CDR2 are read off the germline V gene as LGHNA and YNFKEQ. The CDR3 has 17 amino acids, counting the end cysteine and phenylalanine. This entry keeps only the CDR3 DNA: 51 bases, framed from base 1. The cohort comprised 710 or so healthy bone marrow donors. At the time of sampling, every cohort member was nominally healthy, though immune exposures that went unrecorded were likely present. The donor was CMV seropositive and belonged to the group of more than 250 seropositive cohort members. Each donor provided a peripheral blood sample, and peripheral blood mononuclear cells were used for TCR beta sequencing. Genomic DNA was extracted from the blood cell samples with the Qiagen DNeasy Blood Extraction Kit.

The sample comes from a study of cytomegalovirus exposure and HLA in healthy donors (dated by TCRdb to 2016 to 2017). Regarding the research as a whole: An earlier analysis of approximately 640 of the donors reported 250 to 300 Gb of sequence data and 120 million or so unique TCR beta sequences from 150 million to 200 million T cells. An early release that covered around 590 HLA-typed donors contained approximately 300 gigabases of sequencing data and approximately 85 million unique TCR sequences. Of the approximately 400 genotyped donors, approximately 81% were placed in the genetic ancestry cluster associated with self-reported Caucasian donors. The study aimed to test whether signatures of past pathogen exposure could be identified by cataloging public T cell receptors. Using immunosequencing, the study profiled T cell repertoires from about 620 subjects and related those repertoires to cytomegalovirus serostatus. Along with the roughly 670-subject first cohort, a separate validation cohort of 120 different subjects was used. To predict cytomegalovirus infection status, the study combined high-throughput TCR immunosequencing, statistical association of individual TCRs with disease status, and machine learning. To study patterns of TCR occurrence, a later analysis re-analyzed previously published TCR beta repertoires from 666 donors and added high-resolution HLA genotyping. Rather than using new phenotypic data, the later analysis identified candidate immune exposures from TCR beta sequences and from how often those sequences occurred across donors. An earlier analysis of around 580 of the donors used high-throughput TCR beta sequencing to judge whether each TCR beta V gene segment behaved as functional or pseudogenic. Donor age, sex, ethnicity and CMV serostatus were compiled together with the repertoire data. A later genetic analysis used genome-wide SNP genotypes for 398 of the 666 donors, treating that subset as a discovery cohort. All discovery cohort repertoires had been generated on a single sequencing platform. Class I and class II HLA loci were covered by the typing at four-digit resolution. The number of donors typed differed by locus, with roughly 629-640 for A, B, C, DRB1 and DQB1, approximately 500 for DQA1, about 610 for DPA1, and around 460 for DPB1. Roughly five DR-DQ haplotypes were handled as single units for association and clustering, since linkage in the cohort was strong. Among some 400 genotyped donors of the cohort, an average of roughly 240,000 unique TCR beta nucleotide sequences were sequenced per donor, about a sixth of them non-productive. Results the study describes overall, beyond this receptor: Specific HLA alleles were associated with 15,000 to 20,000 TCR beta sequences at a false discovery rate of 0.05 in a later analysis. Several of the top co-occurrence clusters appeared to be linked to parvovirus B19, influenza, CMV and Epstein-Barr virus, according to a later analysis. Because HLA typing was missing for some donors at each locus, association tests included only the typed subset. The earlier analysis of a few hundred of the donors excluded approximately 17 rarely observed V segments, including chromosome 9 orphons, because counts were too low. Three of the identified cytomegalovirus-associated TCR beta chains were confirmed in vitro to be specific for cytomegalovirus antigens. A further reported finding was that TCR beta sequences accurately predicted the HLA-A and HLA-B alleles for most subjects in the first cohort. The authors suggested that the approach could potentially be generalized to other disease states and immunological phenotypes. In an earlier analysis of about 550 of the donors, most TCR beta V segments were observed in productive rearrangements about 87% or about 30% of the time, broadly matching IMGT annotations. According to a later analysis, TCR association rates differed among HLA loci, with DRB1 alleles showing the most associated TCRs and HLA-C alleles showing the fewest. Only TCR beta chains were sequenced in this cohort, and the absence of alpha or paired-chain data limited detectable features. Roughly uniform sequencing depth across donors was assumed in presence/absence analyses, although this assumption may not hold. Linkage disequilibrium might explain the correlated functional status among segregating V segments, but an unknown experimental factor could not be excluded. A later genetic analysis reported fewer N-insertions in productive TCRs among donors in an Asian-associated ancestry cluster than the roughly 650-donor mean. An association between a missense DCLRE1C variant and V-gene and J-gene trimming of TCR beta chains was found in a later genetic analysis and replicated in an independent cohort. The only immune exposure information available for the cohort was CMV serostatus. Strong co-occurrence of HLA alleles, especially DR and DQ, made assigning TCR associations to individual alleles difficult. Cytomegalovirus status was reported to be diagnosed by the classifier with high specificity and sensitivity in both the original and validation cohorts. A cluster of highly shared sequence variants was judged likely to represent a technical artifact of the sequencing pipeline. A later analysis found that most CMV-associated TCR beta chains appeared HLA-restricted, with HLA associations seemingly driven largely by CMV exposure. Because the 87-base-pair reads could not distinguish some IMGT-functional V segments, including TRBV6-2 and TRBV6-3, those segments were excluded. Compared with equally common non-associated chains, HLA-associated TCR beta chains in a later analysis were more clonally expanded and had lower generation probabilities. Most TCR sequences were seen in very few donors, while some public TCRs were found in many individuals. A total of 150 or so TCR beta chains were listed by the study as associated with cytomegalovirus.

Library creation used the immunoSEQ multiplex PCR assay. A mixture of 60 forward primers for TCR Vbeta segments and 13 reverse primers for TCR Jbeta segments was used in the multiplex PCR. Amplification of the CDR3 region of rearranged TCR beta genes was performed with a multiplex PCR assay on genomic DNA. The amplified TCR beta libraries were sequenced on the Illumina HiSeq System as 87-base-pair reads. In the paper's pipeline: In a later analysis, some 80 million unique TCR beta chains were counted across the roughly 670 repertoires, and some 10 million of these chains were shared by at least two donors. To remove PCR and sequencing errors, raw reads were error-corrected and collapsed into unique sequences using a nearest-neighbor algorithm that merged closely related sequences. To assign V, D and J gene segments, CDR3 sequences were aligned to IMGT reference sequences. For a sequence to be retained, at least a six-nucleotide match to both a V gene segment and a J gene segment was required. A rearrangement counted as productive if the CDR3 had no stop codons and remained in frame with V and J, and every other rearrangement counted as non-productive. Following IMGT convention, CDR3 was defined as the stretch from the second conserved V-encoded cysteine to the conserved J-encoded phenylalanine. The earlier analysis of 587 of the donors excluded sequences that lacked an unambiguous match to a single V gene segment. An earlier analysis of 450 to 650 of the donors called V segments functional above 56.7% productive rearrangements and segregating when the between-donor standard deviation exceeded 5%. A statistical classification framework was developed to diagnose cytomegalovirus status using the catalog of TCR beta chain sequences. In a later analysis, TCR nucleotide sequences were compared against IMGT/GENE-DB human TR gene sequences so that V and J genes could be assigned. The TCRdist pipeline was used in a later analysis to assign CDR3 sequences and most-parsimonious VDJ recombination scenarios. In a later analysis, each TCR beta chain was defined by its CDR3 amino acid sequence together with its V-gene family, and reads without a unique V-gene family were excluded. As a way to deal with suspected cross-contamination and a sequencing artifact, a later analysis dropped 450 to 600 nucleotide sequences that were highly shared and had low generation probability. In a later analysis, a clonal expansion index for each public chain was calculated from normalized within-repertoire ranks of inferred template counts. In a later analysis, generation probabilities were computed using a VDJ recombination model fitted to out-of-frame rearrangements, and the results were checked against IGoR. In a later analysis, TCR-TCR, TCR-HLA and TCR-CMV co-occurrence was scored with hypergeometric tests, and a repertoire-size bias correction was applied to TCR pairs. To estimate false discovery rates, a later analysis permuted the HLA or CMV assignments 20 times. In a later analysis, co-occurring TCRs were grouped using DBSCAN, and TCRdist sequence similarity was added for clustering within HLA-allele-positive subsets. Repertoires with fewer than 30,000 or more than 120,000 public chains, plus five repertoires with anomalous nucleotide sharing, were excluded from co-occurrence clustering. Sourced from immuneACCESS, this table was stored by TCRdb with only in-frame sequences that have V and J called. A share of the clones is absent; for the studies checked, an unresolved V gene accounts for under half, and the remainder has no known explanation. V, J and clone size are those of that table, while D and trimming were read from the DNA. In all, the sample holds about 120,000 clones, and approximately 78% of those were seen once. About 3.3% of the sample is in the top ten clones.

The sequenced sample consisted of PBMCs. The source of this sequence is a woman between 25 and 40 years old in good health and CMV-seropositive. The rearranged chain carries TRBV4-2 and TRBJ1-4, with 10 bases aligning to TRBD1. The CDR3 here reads CASSPGTGAAGREKLFF. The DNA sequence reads TGTGCCAGCAGCCCCGGGACAGGGGCCGCGGGGCGTGAAAAACTGTTTTTT.